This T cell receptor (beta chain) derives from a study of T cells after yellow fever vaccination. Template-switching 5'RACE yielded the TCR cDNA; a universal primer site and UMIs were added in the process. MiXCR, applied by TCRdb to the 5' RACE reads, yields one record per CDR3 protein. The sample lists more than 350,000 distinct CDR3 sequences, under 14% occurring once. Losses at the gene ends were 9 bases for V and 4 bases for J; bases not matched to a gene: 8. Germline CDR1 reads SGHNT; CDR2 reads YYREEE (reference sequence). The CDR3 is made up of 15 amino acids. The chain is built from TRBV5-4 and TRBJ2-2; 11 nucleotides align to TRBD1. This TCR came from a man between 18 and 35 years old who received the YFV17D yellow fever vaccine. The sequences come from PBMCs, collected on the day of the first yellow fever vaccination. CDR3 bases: TGTGCCATGAGCCCCGGGACAGGGGGCACCGGGGAGCTGTTTTTT. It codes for CAMSPGTGGTGELFF.